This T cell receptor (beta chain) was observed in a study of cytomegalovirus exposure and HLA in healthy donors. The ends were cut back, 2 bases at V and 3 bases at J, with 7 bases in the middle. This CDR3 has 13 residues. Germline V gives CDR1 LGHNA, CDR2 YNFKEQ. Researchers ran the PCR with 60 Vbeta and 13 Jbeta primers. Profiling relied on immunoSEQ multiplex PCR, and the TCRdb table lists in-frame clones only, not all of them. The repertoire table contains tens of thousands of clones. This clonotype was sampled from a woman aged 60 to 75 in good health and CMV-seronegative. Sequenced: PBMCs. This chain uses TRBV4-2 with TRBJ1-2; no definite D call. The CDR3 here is CASSQLGDYGYTF. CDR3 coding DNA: TGTGCCAGCAGCCAATTAGGAGACTATGGCTACACCTTC.